This TCR beta chain was sequenced in a study of T cells after yellow fever vaccination. Study observations and caveats: CD4 and CD8 compartments shared a small share of clonotypes, likely from convergent recombination.

V lost 5 bases and J lost 6; bases outside the gene matches: 7. The CDR3 totals 15 residues. CDR1 is SGHTA and CDR2 is FQGNSA in the germline V gene. To note about this clonotype: Its antigen is unknown.

In TCRdb, the 5' RACE reads were re-called with MiXCR into one record per CDR3 protein. The sample has hundreds of thousands of distinct CDR3 sequences; 12% are singletons. The material was CD4+ T cells sorted from PBMCs, obtained 15 days after the yellow fever booster vaccination. The receptor's source is a young man who received the YFV17D yellow fever vaccine. The chain uses TRBV7-2 and TRBJ2-7; 13 positions match TRBD2. The CDR3 protein is CASSLLAGGPREQYF. As DNA, the CDR3 is TGTGCCAGCAGCCTACTAGCGGGGGGGCCACGCGAGCAGTACTTC.